The following is a TCR beta chain sequence with its context. Profiled with immunoSEQ multiplex PCR; TCRdb holds only in-frame clones, not every one. The sample consists of about 190,000 clones, roughly nine tenths of them appearing once. With 5 bases removed from V and 4 bases from J, the gap between germline ends came to 11 bases. The CDR3 is made up of 13 amino acids. The V gene's germline CDR1 is LGHNT and CDR2 FRNRAP. This sample is part of a study of control samples from healthy donors and cancer patients. The clonotype comes from a man aged 25 to 40 in good health. The chain combines TRBV12-5 with TRBJ1-1; D not resolved. Sequenced sample: blood. CDR3 region: CASGPVAGTEAFF. The DNA for the CDR3 is TGTGCTAGTGGTCCCGTGGCGGGCACTGAAGCTTTCTTT.